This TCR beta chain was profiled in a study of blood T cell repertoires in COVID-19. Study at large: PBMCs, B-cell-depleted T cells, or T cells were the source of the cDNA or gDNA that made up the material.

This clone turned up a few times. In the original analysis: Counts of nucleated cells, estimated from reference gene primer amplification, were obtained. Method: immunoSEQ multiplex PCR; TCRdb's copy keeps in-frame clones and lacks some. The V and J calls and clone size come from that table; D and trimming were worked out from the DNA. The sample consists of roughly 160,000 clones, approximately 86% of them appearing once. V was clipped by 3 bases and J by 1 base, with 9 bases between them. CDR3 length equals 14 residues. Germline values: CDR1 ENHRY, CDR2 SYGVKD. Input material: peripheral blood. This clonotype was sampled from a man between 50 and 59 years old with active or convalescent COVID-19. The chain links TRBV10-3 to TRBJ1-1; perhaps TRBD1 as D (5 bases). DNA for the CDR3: TGTGCCATCAGTGAAACTACAGGGAACACTGAAGCTTTCTTT. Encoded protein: CAISETTGNTEAFF.